The 28 T cell receptor beta chains listed next were all sequenced from one sample in a study of CD8+ T cells in alopecia areata. Sample treatment: oral pan-JAK inhibitor, 5-10 mg twice daily. RNA, once extracted, was reverse transcribed into cDNA for use as the sequencing template. The table came from immunoSEQ multiplex PCR; TCRdb's copy has only in-frame clones and leaves some out. This sample yields 150,000 to 200,000 clones, of which 58% are seen a single time; 4.5% to 6% belongs to the top ten. This material consisted of CD4+ T cells sorted from blood, taken at week 24, from a patient treated with tofacitinib. The receptor source for this set is a human donor with alopecia areata.

The chain is built from TRBV11-2 and TRBJ2-5, with D perhaps TRBD2 (5 bases). V lost 2 bases, J lost 5 bases, and 6 bases lay in between. Germline loops: CDR1 SGHAT, CDR2 FQNNGV. The CDR3 is 12 residues long. Here the CDR3 reads CASSLWEETQYF. In DNA form, the CDR3 reads TGTGCCAGCAGCTTATGGGAGGAGACCCAGTACTTC.

This clone turned up a few times. CDR3 in DNA: TGCGCGGACCGCGGACGGGACACTCGGCCCACAGATACGCAGTATTTT. The encoded protein is CADRGRDTRPTDTQYF. The gene calls are TRBV23-1 and TRBJ2-3; D perhaps matches TRBD1 (6 bases). TRBV23-1 is an open reading frame whose function is uncertain. The CDR3 is 16 residues long.

V is TRBV25-1 and J is TRBJ1-2; 10 bases match TRBD1. CDR3 length: 16 amino acids. Trimming took 4 bases from V and 6 from J; bases not matched to a gene: 11. Per the germline V gene, CDR1 is MGHDK and CDR2 is SYGVNS. CDR3 in amino acids: CASSGYGTGDGDGYTF. As DNA, the CDR3 is TGTGCCAGCAGTGGATACGGGACAGGGGATGGTGATGGCTACACCTTC.

The chain has TRBV2 and TRBJ2-2; 9 nucleotides align to TRBD2. The junction had 8 bases not matched to a gene; V was cut back by 6 bases and J by 3 bases. The CDR3 loop spans 16 amino acids. The germline gives CDR1 SNHLY, CDR2 FYNNEI. The CDR3: CASRPRSGGHTGELFF. The CDR3 region has the DNA TGTGCCAGCAGGCCCCGTAGCGGGGGCCACACCGGGGAGCTGTTTTTT.

Comment on this clone: Within the sample, other DNA sequences also encode this same CDR3. J is TRBJ2-3 and V is TRBV5-1; 7 bases are a match to TRBD1. The ends lost 2 bases at V and 1 base at J; junction bases unmatched: 1. CDR1 and CDR2 (germline): SGHRS, YFSETQ. CDR3 length: 14 amino acids. CDR3: CASSFDRGTDTQYF. The CDR3 coding sequence is TGCGCCAGCAGCTTCGACAGGGGCACAGATACGCAGTATTTT.

This chain connects TRBV25-1 to TRBJ2-3; TRBD1 agrees at 8 bases. Unmatched junction bases numbered 5, after V lost 4 bases and J lost 2 bases. CDR1 and CDR2 from the germline V gene are MGHDK and SYGVNS. This CDR3 is 15 amino acids long. The CDR3 nucleotides are TGTGCCAGCAGTGGGGTACAGGGGGACACAGATACGCAGTATTTT. The encoded protein is CASSGVQGDTDTQYF.

The chain recombines TRBV29-1 with TRBJ2-3, with D unresolved. Germline CDR1 and CDR2: SQVTM and ANQGSEA. V was shortened by 4 bases and J by 0 bases, with 8 bases between the two germline ends. The CDR3 consists of 13 residues. The DNA for the CDR3 is TGCAGCGTTGGGGCATCTAGCACAGATACGCAGTATTTT. It codes for CSVGASSTDTQYF.

This clone came up a few times. This chain uses TRBV7-9 with TRBJ2-2; D uncertain. The CDR3 consists of 13 residues. Germline loops: CDR1 SEHNR, CDR2 FQNEAQ (reference sequence). V lost 11 bases, J lost 3 bases, and 13 bases lay in between. CDR3 bases: TGTGCCCCTGCCCACGCTTACACCGGGGAGCTGTTTTTT. It yields the protein CAPAHAYTGELFF.

This sequence joins TRBV5-1 and TRBJ2-5; a possible D gene is TRBD2 (5 bases). Germline CDR1 SGHRS, CDR2 YFSETQ. The CDR3 is made up of 14 amino acids. V was cut by 4 bases and J by 2 bases, with 12 bases left in between. As DNA, the CDR3 is TGCGCCAGCAGCGAGGGCCGGGCACAAGAGACCCAGTACTTC. This sequence encodes CASSEGRAQETQYF. Combining the CDR3 with reference TRBV5-1 and TRBJ2-5 gives the whole variable domain KAGVTQTPRYLIKTRGQQVTLSCSPISGHRSVSWYQQTPGQGLQFLFEYFSETQRNKGNFPGRFSGRQFSNSRSEMNVSTLELGDSALYLCASSEGRAQETQYFGPGTRLLVL.

This clone came up once. The V call is TRBV29-1, the J call TRBJ2-5, with unresolved D. V lost 4 bases and J 4 bases, leaving 13 bases between the germline ends. The V gene's germline CDR1 is SQVTM and CDR2 ANQGSEA. The CDR3 is 13 amino acids. In DNA, the CDR3 is TGCAGCGTTGTTCCTGAAGGGCTAGAGACCCAGTACTTC. Amino acids: CSVVPEGLETQYF.

The chain uses TRBV5-6 and TRBJ1-3, with 7 bases identical to TRBD1. This CDR3 contains 16 residues. The ends lost 1 base at V and 4 bases at J; junction bases unmatched: 8. CDR1 SGHDT and CDR2 YYEEEE come from the germline V gene. The CDR3 here is CASSLRGPGKGNTIYF. For the CDR3, the DNA is TGTGCCAGCAGCTTGAGGGGGCCTGGGAAGGGAAACACCATATATTTT.

This clone showed up just a few times. CDR3 loop: CASSPGDWAAFF. As DNA, the CDR3 is TGTGCCAGCAGCCCAGGTGACTGGGCGGCTTTCTTT. The gene calls are TRBV11-2 and TRBJ1-1, with D unclear. Germline CDR1 and CDR2: SGHAT and FQNNGV. The length of the CDR3 is 12 residues. The V end lost 5 bases, the J end lost 11 bases, and 15 bases lay between the germline ends.

This clone appeared a few times. J is TRBJ1-5 and V is TRBV9; a possible D gene is TRBD1 (6 bases). CDR1 is SGDLS and CDR2 is YYNGEE in the germline V gene. The CDR3 loop spans 14 amino acids. The V end lost 0 bases, the J end lost 4 bases, and 8 bases lay between the germline ends. The DNA for the CDR3 is TGTGCCAGCAGCGTAGGTCAGGGGAATCAGCCCCAGCATTTT. Translating it yields CASSVGQGNQPQHF.

The genes are TRBV6-5 and TRBJ1-2; possible D gene TRBD1, 5 bases. The germline gives CDR1 MNHEY, CDR2 SVGAGI. V was shortened by 0 bases and J by 2 bases, with 10 bases between the two germline ends. This CDR3 is built from 15 residues. For the CDR3, the DNA is TGTGCCAGCAGTTACTCGGAGGGGCAGAACTATGGCTACACCTTC. Translation gives CASSYSEGQNYGYTF.

J is TRBJ1-2 and V is TRBV29-1; 10 bases line up with TRBD1. The CDR3 extends over 12 amino acids. Germline V gives CDR1 SQVTM, CDR2 ANQGSEA. CDR3 in amino acids: CTFLGQGSGYTF. As DNA, the CDR3 is TGCACCTTCTTGGGACAGGGGTCTGGCTACACCTTC.

V is TRBV29-1 and J is TRBJ2-2, with D hard to call. V was pared by 7 bases and J by 1 base, with 10 bases between. CDR1 and CDR2 (germline): SQVTM, ANQGSEA. The CDR3 is 13 amino acids. CDR3 in amino acids: CSAYGRNTGELFF. The CDR3 DNA follows: TGCAGCGCCTACGGACGGAACACCGGGGAGCTGTTTTTT.

This clone was detected once. This chain connects TRBV29-1 to TRBJ2-2, with 9 bases fitting TRBD1. V shed 4 bases and J 1 base; nucleotides not matched to a gene: 4. The germline CDR1 and CDR2 sequences are SQVTM and ANQGSEA. CDR3 size: 15 residues. CDR3 loop: CSVASDRGNTGELFF. In DNA form, the CDR3 reads TGCAGCGTTGCCTCGGACAGGGGGAACACCGGGGAGCTGTTTTTT.

This chain connects TRBV19 to TRBJ2-2; TRBD1 matches 10 bases. Unmatched junction bases numbered 3, after V lost 6 bases and J lost 5 bases. CDR3 length equals 14 residues. Germline V gene data show CDR1 as LNHDA and CDR2 as SQIVND (reference sequence). For the CDR3, the DNA is TGTGCCAGTAGCGGGACAGGGGATACCGGGGAGCTGTTTTTT. It translates to CASSGTGDTGELFF.

V usage is TRBV10-3 and J usage is TRBJ2-7, with D perhaps matching TRBD1 (6 bases). This CDR3 contains 13 residues. Germline CDR1 ENHRY, CDR2 SYGVKD. The V gene lost 9 bases and the J gene lost 6 bases, with 18 bases spanning the gap. The CDR3 sequence is CAITRGPAVEQYF. CDR3 DNA: TGTGCCATAACCAGGGGCCCGGCGGTCGAGCAGTACTTC.

The chain has TRBV19 and TRBJ2-7, with a possible D match to TRBD2 (6 bases). Germline V gene sequence: CDR1 LNHDA, CDR2 SQIVND (reference sequence). The CDR3 covers 11 residues. CDR3 DNA: TGTGCGAGCGGGCCGTACTACGAGCAGTACTTC. Encoded protein: CASGPYYEQYF.

The chain uses TRBV9 and TRBJ2-5; D perhaps matches TRBD1 (6 bases). Germline-derived CDR1 and CDR2 are SGDLS and YYNGEE. Trimming took 4 bases from V and 4 from J, leaving 11 bases between them. This CDR3 has 13 amino acids. The CDR3 DNA is TGTGCCAGCAGCTTAACAGGGCGAGAGACCCAGTACTTC. This sequence encodes CASSLTGRETQYF. Looking up the rest from reference TRBV9 and TRBJ2-5 gives the full variable domain: DSGVTQTPKHLITATGQRVTLRCSPRSGDLSVYWYQQSLDQGLQFLIQYYNGEERAKGNILERFSAQQFPDLHSELNLSSLELGDSALYFCASSLTGRETQYFGPGTRLLVL.

The chain links TRBV30 to TRBJ1-1; possibly TRBD1 for D (5 bases). The CDR3 runs 15 residues. The ends were cut back, 3 bases at V and 4 bases at J, with 18 bases in the middle. Germline values: CDR1 GTSNPN, CDR2 SVGIG (reference sequence). CDR3 in DNA: TGTGCCTGGAGCACTCGAGCACCGAGGGGCACTGAAGCTTTCTTT. Amino acid sequence: CAWSTRAPRGTEAFF.

The V call is TRBV27, the J call TRBJ2-5, with TRBD1 matching over 9 bases. Germline CDR1 is MNHEY and CDR2 is SMNVEV (reference sequence). This CDR3 region has 13 residues. Unmatched junction bases numbered 11, after V lost 5 bases and J lost 13 bases. This CDR3 is CASSPYGQGPPYF. As DNA, the CDR3 is TGTGCCAGCAGTCCCTACGGACAGGGGCCCCCGTACTTC.

The gene calls are TRBV11-1 and TRBJ1-2; D not resolved. The CDR3 covers 13 residues. Trimming took 4 bases from V and 4 from J, leaving 10 bases between them. Germline CDR1 and CDR2: SGHAT and FQDESV (reference sequence). The CDR3: CASSSVQTYGYTF. The DNA of the CDR3 is TGTGCCAGCAGCTCGGTTCAGACCTATGGCTACACCTTC.

This chain joins TRBV5-1 and TRBJ2-2; D may be TRBD1 (5 bases). Germline V gene lookup returns CDR1 SGHRS and CDR2 YFSETQ. The CDR3 is 13 residues long. V was cut by 2 bases and J by 3 bases, with 5 bases left in between. CDR3: CASSFRDTGELFF. The CDR3 DNA is TGCGCCAGCAGCTTCAGGGACACCGGGGAGCTGTTTTTT.

V and J are TRBV15 and TRBJ1-5; D remains ambiguous. Germline CDR1 LNHNV, CDR2 YYDKDF (reference sequence). Trimming stripped 5 bases from V and 5 bases from J, with 13 bases between. The CDR3 loop spans 14 amino acids. CDR3 loop: CATSFKSGDQPQHF. CDR3 coding DNA: TGTGCCACCAGCTTTAAGAGCGGGGATCAGCCCCAGCATTTT.

The chain carries TRBV6-6 and TRBJ1-5; TRBD1 might be the D (5 bases). Germline-derived CDR1 and CDR2 are MNHNY and SVGAGI (reference sequence). The CDR3 has 12 residues. Trimming stripped 5 bases from V and 7 bases from J, with 9 bases between. CDR3 coding DNA: TGTGCCAGCAGTGGCGGACACCAGCCCCAGCATTTT. Translation: CASSGGHQPQHF.

The chain carries TRBV13 and TRBJ2-6; the D is unclear. This CDR3 is 14 amino acids long. The germline CDR1 and CDR2 sequences are PRHDT and FYEKMQ (reference sequence). V was clipped by 5 bases and J by 0 bases, with 5 bases between them. The CDR3 DNA follows: TGTGCCAGCAGCGCGAGCTCTGGGGCCAACGTCCTGACTTTC. It yields the protein CASSASSGANVLTF.